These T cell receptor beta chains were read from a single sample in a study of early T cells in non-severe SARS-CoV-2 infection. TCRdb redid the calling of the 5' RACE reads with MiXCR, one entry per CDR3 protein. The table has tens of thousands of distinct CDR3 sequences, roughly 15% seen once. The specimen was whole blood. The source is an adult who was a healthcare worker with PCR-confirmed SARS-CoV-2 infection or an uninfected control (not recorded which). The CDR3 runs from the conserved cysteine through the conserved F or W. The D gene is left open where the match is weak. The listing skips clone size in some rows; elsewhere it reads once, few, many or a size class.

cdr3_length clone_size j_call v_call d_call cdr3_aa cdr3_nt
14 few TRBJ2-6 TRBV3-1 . CASSSGTGANVLTF TGTGCCAGCAGCTCCGGGACAGGGGCCAACGTCCTGACTTTC
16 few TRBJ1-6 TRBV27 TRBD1 CASSHDRGPYNSPLHF TGTGCCAGCAGTCATGACAGGGGCCCCTATAATTCACCCCTCCACTTT
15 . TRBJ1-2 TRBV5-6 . CASSFQIADSYGYTF TGTGCCAGCAGCTTTCAGATCGCGGATTCTTATGGCTACACCTTC
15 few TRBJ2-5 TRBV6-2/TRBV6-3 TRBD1 CASRPTGGVRETQYF TGTGCCAGCAGACCTACAGGGGGCGTTCGAGAGACCCAGTACTTC
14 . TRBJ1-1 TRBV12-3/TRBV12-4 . CASSQKTGNTEAFF TGTGCCAGCAGCCAAAAAACAGGGAACACTGAAGCTTTCTTT
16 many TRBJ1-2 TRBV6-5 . CASSYSRGRAGYGYTF TGTGCCAGCAGTTACTCGAGGGGCAGGGCCGGCTATGGCTACACCTTC
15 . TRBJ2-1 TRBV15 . CATSRDRGSYNEQFF TGTGCCACCAGCAGAGATAGGGGCTCCTACAATGAGCAGTTCTTC
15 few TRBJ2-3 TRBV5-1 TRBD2 CASSLASGSTDTQYF TGCGCCAGCAGCTTGGCTAGCGGTAGCACAGATACGCAGTATTTT
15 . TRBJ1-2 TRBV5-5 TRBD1 CASSPPRQGDDGYTF TGTGCCAGCAGCCCGCCCCGACAGGGGGATGATGGCTACACCTTC
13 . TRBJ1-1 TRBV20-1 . CSANPGRNTEAFF TGCAGTGCTAACCCTGGGAGGAACACTGAAGCTTTCTTT
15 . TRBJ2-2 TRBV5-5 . CASSFITGSTGELFF TGTGCCAGCAGCTTCATCACAGGGAGCACCGGGGAGCTGTTTTTT
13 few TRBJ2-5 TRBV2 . CASSERLAETQYF TGTGCCAGCAGTGAAAGGCTAGCTGAGACCCAGTACTTC
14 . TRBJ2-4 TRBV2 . CASNGGAEENIQYF TGTGCCAGCAATGGGGGCGCGGAAGAAAACATTCAGTACTTC
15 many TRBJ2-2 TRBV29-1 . CSVTLEQKHTGELFF TGCAGCGTAACACTAGAGCAAAAACACACCGGGGAGCTGTTTTTT
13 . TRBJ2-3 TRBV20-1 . CSAREDFTDTQYF TGCAGTGCTAGGGAGGACTTCACAGATACGCAGTATTTT
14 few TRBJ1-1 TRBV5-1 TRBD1 CASSHGTDFSEAFF TGCGCCAGCAGCCATGGGACAGATTTCAGTGAAGCTTTCTTT
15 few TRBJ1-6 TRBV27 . CASSWETGAGSPLHF TGTGCCAGCAGTTGGGAGACAGGCGCAGGTTCACCCCTCCACTTT
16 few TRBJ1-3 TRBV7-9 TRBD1 CASSRTGVQSGNTIYF TGTGCCAGCAGCCGTACAGGGGTACAGTCTGGAAACACCATATATTTT
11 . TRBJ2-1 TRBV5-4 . CASGRNNEQFF TGTGCCAGCGGAAGGAACAATGAGCAGTTCTTC
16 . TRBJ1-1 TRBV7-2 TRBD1 CASSIRTGGTRTEAFF TGTGCCAGCAGCATCAGGACAGGGGGAACGAGAACTGAAGCTTTCTTT
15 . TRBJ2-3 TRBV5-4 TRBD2 CATVALAGGRDTQYF TGTGCCACCGTAGCCTTAGCGGGGGGGCGGGATACGCAGTATTTT
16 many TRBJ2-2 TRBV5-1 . CASSLFRGRDTGELFF TGCGCCAGCAGCTTGTTCCGGGGGCGGGACACCGGGGAGCTGTTTTTT
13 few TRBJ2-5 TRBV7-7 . CASSHQHLGTQYF TGTGCCAGCAGCCATCAGCATTTGGGGACCCAGTACTTC
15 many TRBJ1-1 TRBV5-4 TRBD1 CASNQLDRDGTEAFF TGTGCCAGCAACCAGTTGGACAGGGACGGCACTGAAGCTTTCTTT
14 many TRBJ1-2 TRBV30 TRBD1 CAWWTGTGGYGYTF TGTGCCTGGTGGACCGGGACAGGGGGGTATGGCTACACCTTC
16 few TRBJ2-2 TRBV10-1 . CASSESGHANTGELFF TGCGCCAGCAGTGAGTCCGGGCATGCGAACACCGGGGAGCTGTTTTTT
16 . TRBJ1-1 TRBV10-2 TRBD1 CASRERDRGFDTEAFF TGCGCCAGCAGGGAGAGGGACAGGGGGTTTGACACTGAAGCTTTCTTT
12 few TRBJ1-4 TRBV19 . CASSIKGEKLFF TGTGCCAGTAGTATAAAGGGCGAAAAACTGTTTTTT
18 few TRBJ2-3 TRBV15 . CATSRDPSRRGGTDTQYF TGTGCCACCAGCAGAGATCCCTCAAGGCGGGGAGGCACAGATACGCAGTATTTT
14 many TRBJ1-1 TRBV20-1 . CSARSRGGNTEAFF TGCAGTGCTAGAAGTCGGGGTGGTAACACTGAAGCTTTCTTT
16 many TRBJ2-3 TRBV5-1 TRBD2 CASSTGRVGSTDTQYF TGCGCCAGCAGCACTGGGAGGGTTGGAAGCACAGATACGCAGTATTTT
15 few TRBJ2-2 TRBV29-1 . CSVELSGANTGELFF TGCAGCGTTGAATTGTCTGGGGCGAACACCGGGGAGCTGTTTTTT
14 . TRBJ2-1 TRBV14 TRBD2 CASSAAGAYNEQFF TGTGCCAGCAGCGCAGCGGGGGCCTACAATGAGCAGTTCTTC
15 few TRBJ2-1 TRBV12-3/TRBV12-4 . CASSQTGNSYNEQFF TGTGCCAGCAGTCAAACAGGGAACTCCTACAATGAGCAGTTCTTC
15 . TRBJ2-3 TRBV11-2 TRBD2 CASSRRLALTDTQYF TGTGCCAGCAGCCGCAGACTAGCCCTCACAGATACGCAGTATTTT
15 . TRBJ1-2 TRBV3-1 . CASRAQGRSNYGYTF TGTGCCAGCAGGGCACAGGGTCGAAGTAACTATGGCTACACCTTC
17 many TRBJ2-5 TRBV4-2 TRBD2 CASSQTHGPGGQETQYF TGTGCCAGCAGCCAGACCCACGGCCCGGGGGGTCAAGAGACCCAGTACTTC
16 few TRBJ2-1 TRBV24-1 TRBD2 CATSDGAGGALNEQFF TGTGCCACCAGTGATGGAGCGGGGGGAGCTCTAAATGAGCAGTTCTTC
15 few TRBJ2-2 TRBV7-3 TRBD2 CASSLSGAATGELFF TGTGCCAGCAGCCTTAGCGGGGCCGCAACCGGGGAGCTGTTTTTT
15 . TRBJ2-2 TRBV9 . CASSVGGANTGELFF TGTGCCAGCAGCGTAGGCGGGGCCAACACCGGGGAGCTGTTTTTT
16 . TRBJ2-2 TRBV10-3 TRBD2 CAIIDGLAGDTGELFF TGTGCCATCATCGACGGACTAGCGGGGGACACCGGGGAGCTGTTTTTT
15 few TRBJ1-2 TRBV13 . CASSLDGSPIYGYTF TGTGCCAGCAGCTTAGACGGCAGCCCGATCTATGGCTACACCTTC
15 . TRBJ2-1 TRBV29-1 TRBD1 CSVIPGQGIFSEQLF TGCAGCGTGATACCGGGACAGGGGATCTTCAGTGAGCAGTTGTTC
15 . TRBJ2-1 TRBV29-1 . CSVEDLQASYNEQFF TGCAGCGTTGAAGATTTACAGGCCTCCTACAATGAGCAGTTCTTC